This T cell receptor (beta chain) was documented in a study of blood T cells in healthy people across ages. General study findings and limits: A greater number of naive CD4+ cells and higher diversity distinguished long-lived donors from aged donors.

Drawn from each donor were about 9 milliliters of peripheral blood. Each sample yielded at least 6 million isolated PBMCs. The use of a sample-barcoded 5' primer and a J-beta primer mix characterized a second PCR of roughly 6 to 11 cycles. TCRdb processed the 5' RACE reads anew with MiXCR; each CDR3 protein has one entry. The table lists approximately 960,000 distinct CDR3 sequences, 25% to 35% of them singletons. This clonotype was observed a handful of times. Its antigen is unknown. Germline CDR1 SGHVS, CDR2 FNYEAQ. The CDR3 totals 17 residues. With 1 base clipped from V and 2 bases from J, the junction kept 8 bases outside the gene matches. The same data also contributed to another study, on T cells of mothers and their children. Per that study: Donation was provided by three healthy Caucasian mothers along with their six children.

The source is a woman aged 40 to 55 in good health. Material for sequencing was blood. The chain couples TRBV7-6 to TRBJ1-2; TRBD1 aligns across 9 bases. CDR3 in DNA: TGTGCCAGCAGCTTAGAAGTCACAGGGACAGGGAACTATGGCTACACCTTC. Its translation: CASSLEVTGTGNYGYTF.